This T cell receptor beta chain was sequenced for a study of response to subunit inactivated influenza vaccine (dated by TCRdb to 2016 to 2019). Study-wide context: Deep quantitative profiling of the T cell receptor repertoire was used in the study to follow responses to a trivalent subunit inactivated influenza vaccine. General study outcomes and caveats: The authors suggested that each seasonal influenza vaccination may recruit only a limited number of new T cells.

According to the germline V gene (reference sequence), CDR1 reads LGHDT and CDR2 reads YNNKEL. V is cut by 4 bases and J by 7 bases, and the space between the germline ends is 13 bases. Its CDR3 holds 14 amino acids, cysteine through phenylalanine. Of all the DNA, just the CDR3 is kept, 42 bases in frame from base 1. A remark on this clonotype: Its target antigen remains unknown. No base quality values were provided; no much bigger clone lies one nucleotide off.

The method was RT-PCR. Sequencing was carried out with an Illumina HiSeq 2500. TCRdb reworked the public reads: Q25 trimming with fastp, MiXCR clone assembly, productive beta chains retained. Every CDR3 protein is listed once, alongside the most common genes and DNA of its rows. This sample has under 750,000 distinct CDR3 sequences in its table, and roughly 12% of those were observed once. Roughly 10% of the sample comes from the top ten. The V and J genes are TRBV3-1 and TRBJ1-4, with a weak D call of TRBD1 (5 bases match). This TCR was recovered from a man in his forties or fifties who received an inactivated influenza vaccine. Donor details come from another sample of the same person, matched by shared clones. The starting material was PBMCs from blood, obtained on the day of vaccination. The CDR3 region has the sequence CASSLQQGTEKLFF. The nucleotides are TGTGCCAGCAGCCTTCAGCAAGGGACTGAAAAACTGTTTTTT.